The 28 T cell receptor beta chains below all came from one sample that was sequenced in a study of T and B cells in COVID-19 patients. BIOMED2 TRB-A/B primer pools were used in multiplex TRB PCR. TCRdb re-called the multiplex PCR reads through MiXCR, storing one row per CDR3 protein. The sample contains 8,000 to 8,500 distinct CDR3 sequences, about 30% of which appear only once. Each TRB amplification used roughly 240-550 ng of genomic DNA from blood. Source material: blood. These receptors all come from a human donor with active COVID-19.

By its share, this clonotype is medium-sized. The CDR3 here is CASSLSLSAAPATGELFF. The CDR3 DNA reads as TGTGCCAGTAGTTTATCCCTCTCCGCGGCCCCCGCCACCGGGGAGCTGTTTTTT. The chain recombines TRBV19 with TRBJ2-2; no firm D call. This CDR3 has 18 amino acids. V was clipped by 5 bases and J by 4 bases, with 23 bases between them. CDR1 and CDR2 from the germline V gene are LNHDA and SQIVND (reference sequence).

The J gene is TRBJ2-5, the V gene TRBV5-1, with TRBD2 matching 10 bases. The CDR3 has 16 amino acids. With 0 bases clipped from V and 1 base from J, the junction kept 3 bases outside the gene matches. Germline V CDR1 and CDR2: SGHRS, YFSETQ. CDR3 coding DNA: TGCGCCAGCAGCTTGGTGGTAGCGGGGGGCCAAGAGACCCAGTACTTC. Residues: CASSLVVAGGQETQYF.

The sample holds a few counts of this clonotype. The chain carries TRBV10-3 and TRBJ2-3, with 15 bases identical to TRBD2. The CDR3 sequence is 15 residues long. The ends lost 11 bases at V and 2 bases at J; junction bases unmatched: 5. In germline, CDR1 is ENHRY, CDR2 SYGVKD. The CDR3 loop is CAVRTSGGDTDTQYF. CDR3 DNA sequence: TGTGCCGTAAGGACTAGCGGGGGGGACACAGATACGCAGTATTTT.

The sample holds a few counts of this clonotype. CDR3 in DNA: TGTGCCAGCAGCCAACAACCGGCCGCACAAAACACCATATATTTT. As protein: CASSQQPAAQNTIYF. The rearrangement links TRBV13 to TRBJ1-3; D is unclear. In germline, CDR1 is PRHDT, CDR2 FYEKMQ (reference sequence). The CDR3 extends over 15 amino acids. V dropped 5 bases and J dropped 6 bases, with 17 bases sitting between them.

By proportion, this clonotype is medium-sized (0.01 to 0.1%). The chain combines TRBV6-5 with TRBJ1-2, with a possible D match to TRBD1 (6 bases). The V gene lost 4 bases and the J gene lost 4 bases, with 10 bases spanning the gap. Germline CDR1 is MNHEY and CDR2 is SVGAGI. The CDR3 totals 13 residues. CDR3 nucleotides: TGTGCCAGCAGTTCACAGGGAATCTATGGCTACACCTTC. It yields the protein CASSSQGIYGYTF.

This clonotype was found a few times. The gene calls are TRBV5-4 and TRBJ1-1, with TRBD1 identical over 9 bases. Trimming removed 3 bases from V and 8 bases from J; junction bases left unmatched: 2. CDR3 size: 12 residues. The germline CDR1 and CDR2 sequences are SGHNT and YYREEE (reference sequence). CDR3 residues: CASSWGQGEAFF. The CDR3 nucleotides are TGTGCCAGCAGCTGGGGACAGGGCGAAGCTTTCTTT.

This chain links TRBV7-9 with TRBJ1-4; no clear D gene. The V gene lost 7 bases and the J gene lost 8 bases, with 11 bases spanning the gap. The length of the CDR3 is 12 residues. Germline V CDR1 and CDR2: SEHNR, FQNEAQ (reference sequence). Here the CDR3 reads CASKQKDEKLFF. In DNA, the CDR3 is TGTGCCAGCAAACAGAAGGACGAAAAACTGTTTTTT.

This chain connects TRBV7-2 to TRBJ2-1, with D maybe TRBD1 (5 bases). Looked up from germline, CDR1 is SGHTA and CDR2 is FQGNSA. V was shortened by 2 bases and J by 4 bases, with 9 bases between the two germline ends. CDR3 length: 14 residues. The CDR3 DNA reads TGTGCCAGCAGCTTACAGGGCCGATACAATGAGCAGTTCTTC. It specifies CASSLQGRYNEQFF.

This clonotype showed up just a few times. J is TRBJ1-5 and V is TRBV27, with 7 bases that match TRBD1. Trimming cost V 6 bases and J 6 bases; bases outside gene matches: 5. In germline, CDR1 is MNHEY, CDR2 SMNVEV (reference sequence). The CDR3 runs 13 residues. The CDR3 region is CASSPTGSQPQHF. CDR3 bases: TGTGCCAGCAGCCCGACAGGGAGTCAGCCCCAGCATTTT.

The V gene is TRBV20-1, the J gene TRBJ1-2; no firm D call. V gave up 3 bases and J gave up 5 bases, with 13 bases separating them. Germline CDR1 DFQATT, CDR2 SNEGSKA (reference sequence). The CDR3 is made up of 13 amino acids. CDR3 coding DNA: TGCAGTGCTAGTCGCACTAGAGGATATGGCTACACCTTC. Amino acid sequence: CSASRTRGYGYTF.

This clonotype was observed a few times. CDR3 protein: CASSYGQGLGYTEAFF. CDR3 nucleotide sequence: TGTGCCAGCAGTTATGGACAGGGGTTGGGGTACACTGAAGCTTTCTTT. The J gene is TRBJ1-1, the V gene TRBV6-2 or TRBV6-3; 9 bases match TRBD1. The length of the CDR3 is 16 residues. In germline, CDR1 is MNHEY, CDR2 SVGEGT. V shed 3 bases and J 3 bases; nucleotides not matched to a gene: 8.

This clonotype was counted between two and nine times. The genes are TRBV5-6 and TRBJ2-5, with 7 bases identical to TRBD2. This CDR3 is built from 15 residues. V trimming: 2 bases; J trimming: 2 bases; junction bases outside the gene matches: 6. CDR1 SGHDT and CDR2 YYEEEE come from the germline V gene. The CDR3 bases are TGTGCCAGCAGCTTACTTACTAGCGATCAAGAGACCCAGTACTTC. Amino acid sequence: CASSLLTSDQETQYF. Filled out from reference TRBV5-6 and TRBJ2-5, the complete variable domain reads DAGVTQSPTHLIKTRGQQVTLRCSPKSGHDTVSWYQQALGQGPQFIFQYYEEEERQRGNFPDRFSGHQFPNYSSELNVNALLLGDSALYLCASSLLTSDQETQYFGPGTRLLVL.

By frequency in the sample, this clonotype is medium-sized. The rearrangement uses TRBV29-1 and TRBJ1-2; tentatively, D is TRBD1 (6 bases). This CDR3 is built from 14 residues. Trimming took off 2 bases at V and 7 bases at J, with 17 bases between the two ends. Germline V gene sequence: CDR1 SQVTM, CDR2 ANQGSEA. CDR3 loop: CSVESRGSLSGYTF. CDR3 bases: TGCAGCGTTGAAAGCAGGGGCTCCTTGAGTGGCTACACCTTC.

Within the sample, this clonotype is medium-sized. This chain links TRBV14 with TRBJ1-6, with D possibly being TRBD1 (5 bases). CDR1 and CDR2 from the germline V gene are SGHDN and FVKESK. This CDR3 region has 13 residues. V gave up 3 bases and J gave up 8 bases, with 8 bases separating them. The CDR3 spells CASSHRVDSPLHF. The CDR3, as DNA: TGTGCCAGCAGCCACAGGGTCGATTCACCCCTCCACTTT.

This chain joins TRBV18 and TRBJ2-3, with TRBD2 matching over 7 bases. CDR3 length: 14 residues. With V trimmed by 2 bases and J by 5 bases, 4 bases remained unmatched. CDR1 is KGHSH and CDR2 is LQKENI in the germline V gene. The CDR3 loop is CASSPGGGRDTQYF. The DNA for the CDR3 is TGTGCCAGCTCACCAGGGGGAGGGAGAGATACGCAGTATTTT.

The chain couples TRBV2 to TRBJ2-3; perhaps TRBD2 as D (7 bases). V lost 6 bases to trimming and J lost 4 bases, with 14 bases between them. This CDR3 comprises 14 residues. Germline CDR1 SNHLY, CDR2 FYNNEI. CDR3 sequence reads: CASRRGGKADTQYF. CDR3 in DNA: TGTGCCAGCAGGAGGGGGGGGAAGGCAGATACGCAGTATTTT.

The CDR3, as DNA: TGTGCCAGTAGTATAAGTGGCAGTGGGGGCACTGAAGCTTTCTTT. Residues: CASSISGSGGTEAFF. The chain has TRBV19 and TRBJ1-1; weak D call: TRBD1 (5 bases). V lost 2 bases to trimming and J lost 4 bases, with 14 bases between them. The CDR3 covers 15 residues. Germline V gene sequence: CDR1 LNHDA, CDR2 SQIVND (reference sequence).

This clonotype appeared once. V is TRBV24-1 and J is TRBJ2-5; 7 bases are a match to TRBD2. V was clipped by 3 bases and J by 5 bases; unmatched bases: 11. Germline V gene data show CDR1 as KGHDR and CDR2 as SFDVKD. This CDR3 spans 16 amino acids. CDR3 sequence: CATSDTSGESSETQYF. The CDR3 DNA reads TGTGCCACCAGTGATACGAGCGGGGAAAGCTCGGAGACCCAGTACTTC.

The CDR3 bases are TGTGCCAGCAGCTTGACGTGGGGGGTGGACAATGAGCAGTTCTTC. Amino acids: CASSLTWGVDNEQFF. The chain joins TRBV5-4 to TRBJ2-1; D is possibly TRBD2 (6 bases). The CDR3 spans 15 residues. Trimming took off 1 base at V and 5 bases at J, with 13 bases between the two ends. Germline V gene sequence: CDR1 SGHNT, CDR2 YYREEE (reference sequence).

This clonotype is categorized as medium-sized. The chain couples TRBV19 to TRBJ2-1; D possibly matches TRBD1 or TRBD2 (6 bases each). CDR1 and CDR2 from the germline V gene are LNHDA and SQIVND (reference sequence). Trimming cost V 4 bases and J 9 bases, with 10 bases left between them. The CDR3 consists of 12 residues. The CDR3 protein is CASSTGGLEQFF. Here the CDR3 DNA reads TGTGCCAGTAGTACCGGGGGCCTTGAGCAGTTCTTC.

This clonotype was seen more than once but under ten times. The chain is built from TRBV6-5 and TRBJ1-5, with D uncertain. The length of the CDR3 is 13 residues. Germline V gives CDR1 MNHEY, CDR2 SVGAGI. V lost 3 bases, J lost 7 bases, and 10 bases lay in between. For the CDR3, the DNA is TGTGCCAGCAGTTATGGGAGTGCCCAGCCCCAGCATTTT. It encodes CASSYGSAQPQHF.

This chain connects TRBV5-6 to TRBJ2-3, with TRBD1 matching 10 bases. Trimming removed 0 bases from V and 4 bases from J; junction bases left unmatched: 5. CDR1 and CDR2 (germline): SGHDT, YYEEEE. This CDR3 has 16 residues. The CDR3 loop is CASSLADRGLSDTQYF. In DNA, the CDR3 is TGTGCCAGCAGCTTGGCCGACAGGGGGCTCTCAGATACGCAGTATTTT.

This clonotype came up a few times. V gene TRBV24-1 combines with J gene TRBJ2-2; 10 bases agree with TRBD1. The CDR3 loop spans 16 amino acids. V lost 3 bases, J lost 4 bases, and 4 bases stayed unmatched. Germline CDR1 is KGHDR and CDR2 is SFDVKD. In DNA form, the CDR3 reads TGTGCCACCAGTGATCGTCGGACAGGGGGCACCGGGGAGCTGTTTTTT. Translating it yields CATSDRRTGGTGELFF.

By sample share, this clonotype is medium-sized. The gene calls are TRBV29-1 and TRBJ2-2; TRBD1 or TRBD2 may be the D gene (6 bases each). This CDR3 spans 13 amino acids. The germline V gene has CDR1 SQVTM and CDR2 ANQGSEA. V was trimmed by 4 bases and J by 5 bases, leaving 11 bases between them. CDR3 residues: CSVAPGATGELFF. The CDR3 nucleotides read TGCAGCGTTGCCCCGGGGGCGACCGGGGAGCTGTTTTTT.

On this clonotype itself: At one end the junction does not follow the germline gene, possibly because of a read error. This rearrangement joins TRBV19 to TRBJ2-3; 11 nucleotides agree with TRBD2. The CDR3 covers 14 residues. Germline V gives CDR1 LNHDA, CDR2 SQIVND (reference sequence). The CDR3 nucleotides are TGTGCCAGCAGTATAGCGGGGGGGACAGATACGCAGTATTTT. Encoded protein: CASSIAGGTDTQYF.

This clonotype was counted a single time. This rearrangement joins TRBV5-6 to TRBJ2-7, with D tentatively TRBD1 or TRBD2 (6 bases each). This CDR3 is built from 14 residues. V was shortened by 4 bases and J by 5 bases, with 16 bases between the two germline ends. Per germline, CDR1 SGHDT and CDR2 YYEEEE. CDR3 sequence (DNA): TGTGCCAGCAGCCGGGGGCAGGGGTCCCACGAGCAGTACTTC. This codes for CASSRGQGSHEQYF.

The chain uses TRBV7-9 and TRBJ2-3; D tentatively fits TRBD1 or TRBD2 (5 bases each). Between the trimmed V and J ends, which lost 5 bases and 0 bases, there was a span of 24 bases. This CDR3 is 19 amino acids long. CDR1 and CDR2 (germline): SEHNR, FQNEAQ (reference sequence). The CDR3 spells CASSPERGMGRTSTDTQYF. The DNA for the CDR3 is TGTGCCAGCAGCCCCGAGAGGGGAATGGGACGGACTAGCACAGATACGCAGTATTTT.

The chain joins TRBV5-1 to TRBJ2-2, with 14 bases lining up with TRBD2. Germline trimming cut 4 bases from V and 2 bases from J; bases unmatched to any gene: 7. The CDR3 totals 18 residues. From germline, CDR1 is SGHRS and CDR2 YFSETQ. In DNA form, the CDR3 reads TGCGCCAGCAGCGTCACCGGGACTAGCGGGGGTAACACCGGGGAGCTGTTTTTT. Its protein is CASSVTGTSGGNTGELFF. The full variable domain, rest sourced from reference TRBV5-1 and TRBJ2-2, is KAGVTQTPRYLIKTRGQQVTLSCSPISGHRSVSWYQQTPGQGLQFLFEYFSETQRNKGNFPGRFSGRQFSNSRSEMNVSTLELGDSALYLCASSVTGTSGGNTGELFFGEGSRLTVL.